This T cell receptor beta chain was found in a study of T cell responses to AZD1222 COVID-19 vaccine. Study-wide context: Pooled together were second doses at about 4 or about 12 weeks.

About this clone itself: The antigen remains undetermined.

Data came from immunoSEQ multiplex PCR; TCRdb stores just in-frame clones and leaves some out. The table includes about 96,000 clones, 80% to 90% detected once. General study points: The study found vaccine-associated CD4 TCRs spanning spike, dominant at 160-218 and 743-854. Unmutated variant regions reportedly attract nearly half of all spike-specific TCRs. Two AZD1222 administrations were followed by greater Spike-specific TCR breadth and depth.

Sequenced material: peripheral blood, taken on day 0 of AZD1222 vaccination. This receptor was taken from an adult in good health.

The CDR3 spells CASSLSAQTFTEAFF. For the CDR3, the DNA is TGTGCCAGCAGCTTATCAGCCCAAACGTTCACTGAAGCTTTCTTT. This chain joins TRBV7-2 and TRBJ1-1; D unclear. Germline lookup yields CDR1 SGHTA and CDR2 FQGNSA. Trimming removed 2 bases from V and 4 bases from J, with 14 bases in between. There are 15 residues in the CDR3.